Listed below are T cell receptor beta chains from one sample, sequenced in a study of T-cell reconstitution after alpha-beta-depleted transplantation in children. In TCRdb, the PCR reads were re-called with MiXCR into one record per CDR3 protein. Among tens of thousands of distinct CDR3 sequences listed, roughly 4.9% were seen once. The source was PBMCs, mostly from graft donor cells, collected 180 days after TCRalphabeta/CD19-depleted stem cell transplant. The receptors were gathered from a boy less than two years old who had a stem cell transplant for acute myeloid leukemia, so the T cells may come from the graft donor. Both conserved end residues are part of each CDR3. A D gene is named only where the DNA matches it firmly. Clone size is given for some rows only: seen once, a few or many times, or a class if the clone is expanded.

V gene	D gene	clone size	CDR3 length	J gene	CDR3 protein
TRBV5-1	TRBD1	many	17	TRBJ2-7	CASSLFGPQGAGYEQYF
TRBV10-3	.	once	14	TRBJ1-1	CAISESDGRVVAFF
TRBV24-1	.	many	15	TRBJ2-3	CATSDSDGSTDTQYF
TRBV20-1	TRBD2	many	14	TRBJ2-7	CSALGLAVSYEQYF
TRBV24-1	TRBD1	few	16	TRBJ2-1	CATSDPPGQGNNEQFF
TRBV7-2	.	many	15	TRBJ2-7	CASSLALAAPYEQYF
TRBV4-3	TRBD1	.	15	TRBJ2-3	CASSQDWGQGDTQYF
TRBV12-3/TRBV12-4	.	many	15	TRBJ1-3	CASSLRRDSGNTIYF
TRBV12-3/TRBV12-4	TRBD1	many	11	TRBJ2-1	CASRRGRMEFF
TRBV6-5	TRBD2	many	15	TRBJ2-1	CASRFTSGGAHEQFF
TRBV25-1	.	many	12	TRBJ2-7	CASSGVVDEQYF
TRBV7-8	TRBD1	many	14	TRBJ2-1	CATYRQGVYNEQFF
TRBV12-3/TRBV12-4	.	many	13	TRBJ2-1	CASSSGTGHEQFF
TRBV3-1	TRBD1	many	14	TRBJ2-3	CASSLQGARDTQYF
TRBV28	TRBD1	many	14	TRBJ1-5	CASRSTGGGWPQHF
TRBV7-2	TRBD1	many	15	TRBJ2-1	CASSFRTGPYNEQFF
TRBV20-1	.	many	14	TRBJ1-2	CSARDTGSGYGYTF
TRBV20-1	.	many	14	TRBJ1-1	CSASRQGRGTEAFF
TRBV30	.	.	13	TRBJ1-5	CAWSSGGAQPQHF
TRBV12-3/TRBV12-4	.	few	14	TRBJ2-3	CASSSGIGTDTQYF
TRBV2	TRBD2	many	17	TRBJ2-6	CASSGGLALSGANVLTF
TRBV2	TRBD1	many	17	TRBJ1-5	CASSPGTGGWGNQPQHF
TRBV7-2	TRBD2	many	16	TRBJ2-1	CASSFILLAGNNEQFF
TRBV7-2	.	medium-sized	14	TRBJ1-1	CASARQVLNTEAFF
TRBV6-5	TRBD1	many	15	TRBJ1-6	CASSSSGGLKSPLHF
TRBV6-1	.	many	16	TRBJ2-1	CASSETSLTYYNEQFF
TRBV20-1	TRBD1	many	13	TRBJ1-5	CSARTGANQPQHF
TRBV9	.	many	17	TRBJ2-5	CASSVGAWRGGGETQYF
TRBV12-3/TRBV12-4	TRBD2	many	14	TRBJ2-1	CASSLAGVHNEQFF
TRBV12-3/TRBV12-4	.	many	14	TRBJ2-5	CASSRAKYQETQYF
TRBV10-2	TRBD2	many	16	TRBJ2-5	CARATSGGAPRGTQYF
TRBV12-3/TRBV12-4	TRBD1	many	15	TRBJ1-5	CASSTGGRSNQPQHF
TRBV28	.	many	19	TRBJ1-4	CASSSPGGQGEATNEKLFF
TRBV6-1	TRBD1	few	14	TRBJ2-7	CASSIPGQSYEQYF
TRBV12-3/TRBV12-4	TRBD1	many	13	TRBJ2-5	CASRGQEQETQYF
TRBV7-9	TRBD1	many	16	TRBJ1-6	CASSLGTGGVDSPLHF
TRBV10-2	TRBD2	many	13	TRBJ2-5	CATGTSGGWTQYF